This T cell receptor (beta chain) was obtained from a study of T cell responses to AZD1222 COVID-19 vaccine. Study-wide findings and caveats: The donors showed a predominance of white British ancestry and of females, with possible underestimation of clonal diversity.

For this clone: The antigen is undetermined.

TCRdb keeps only in-frame clones here, not all; method: immunoSEQ multiplex PCR. The sample lists just under 150,000 clones, around 84% occurring once. Pooled in the analysis were second doses at about 4 or about 12 weeks. Germline V gene lookup returns CDR1 WSHSY and CDR2 SAAADI. After removal of 0 bases from V and 3 bases from J, the junction contained 1 base not matched to a gene. The CDR3 extends over 15 amino acids. Sequencing used peripheral blood, obtained 28 days after the second AZD1222 dose. The clonotype originates from an adult who received the AZD1222 COVID-19 vaccine. The V gene is TRBV10-2, the J gene TRBJ1-4; 7 positions match TRBD1. CDR3 residues: CASSESGTANEKLFF. The CDR3 bases are TGCGCCAGCAGTGAGTCGGGGACAGCTAATGAAAAACTGTTTTTT.